A selection of T cell receptor beta chains follows, all from one sample in a study of post-analysis software for immune sequencing data. MiXCR, applied by TCRdb to the PCR reads, yields one record per CDR3 protein. The data hold about 540,000 distinct CDR3 sequences, with 34% observed a single time. Material: blood. Receptor source: a girl aged 2-17 years with multiple sclerosis. Both conserved end residues are part of each CDR3.

j_call | v_call | cdr3_aa
TRBJ2-1 | TRBV12-3/TRBV12-4 | CASSLEGPNHEQFF
TRBJ1-5 | TRBV20-1 | CSAGLGDRGQPQHF
TRBJ2-3 | TRBV20-1 | CSAPRQLTDTQYF
TRBJ2-1 | TRBV7-8 | CASNPTHRHNNEQFF
TRBJ1-4 | TRBV6-5 | CASSYSGSHNEKLFF
TRBJ1-5 | TRBV29-1 | CSVESPPDQPQHF
TRBJ1-1 | TRBV7-9 | CASREGQLNTEAFF
TRBJ2-7 | TRBV11-2 | CASSLTDVYEQYF
TRBJ2-7 | TRBV3-1 | CASSQEASYEQYF
TRBJ1-1 | TRBV19 | CASSGHFGKTEAFF
TRBJ1-5 | TRBV5-1 | CASSFDGYSNQPQHF